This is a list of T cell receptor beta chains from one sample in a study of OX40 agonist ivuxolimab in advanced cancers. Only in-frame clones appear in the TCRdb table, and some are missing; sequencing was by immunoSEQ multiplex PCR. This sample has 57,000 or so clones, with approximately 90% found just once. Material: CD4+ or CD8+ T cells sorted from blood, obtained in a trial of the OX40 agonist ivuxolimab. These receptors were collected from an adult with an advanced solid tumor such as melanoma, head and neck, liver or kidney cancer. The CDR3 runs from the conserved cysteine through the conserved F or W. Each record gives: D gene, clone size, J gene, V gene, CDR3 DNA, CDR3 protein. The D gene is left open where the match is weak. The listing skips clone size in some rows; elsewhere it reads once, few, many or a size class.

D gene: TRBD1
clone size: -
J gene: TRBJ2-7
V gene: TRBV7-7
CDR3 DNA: TGTGCTAGCAGCTCCTTGGACAGGGCTCTTTTTTGGCACGAGCAGTACTTC
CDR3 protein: CASSSLDRALFWHEQYF

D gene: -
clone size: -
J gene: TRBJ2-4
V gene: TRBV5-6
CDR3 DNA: TGTGCCAGCAGCTTGGGTGACCCAAAAAACATTCAGTACTTC
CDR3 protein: CASSLGDPKNIQYF

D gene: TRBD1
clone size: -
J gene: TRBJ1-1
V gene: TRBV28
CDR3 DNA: TGTGCCAGCAGTCCCCCCCGACAGGGTTGGATCACTGAAGCTTTCTTT
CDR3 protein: CASSPPRQGWITEAFF

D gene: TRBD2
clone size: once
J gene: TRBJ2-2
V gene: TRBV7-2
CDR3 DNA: TGTGCCAGCAACCCTGCGGGGGGCCGGAGCGGGGAGCTGTTTTTT
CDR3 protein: CASNPAGGRSGELFF

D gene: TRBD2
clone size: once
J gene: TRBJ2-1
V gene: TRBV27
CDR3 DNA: TGTGCCAGCAGTCCGTCCCGGGGGGTTAGATCCAATGAGCAGTTCTTC
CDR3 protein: CASSPSRGVRSNEQFF

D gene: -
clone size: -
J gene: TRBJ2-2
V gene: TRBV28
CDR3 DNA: TGTGCCAGCCAAAACACCGGGGAGCTGTTTTTT
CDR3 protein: CASQNTGELFF

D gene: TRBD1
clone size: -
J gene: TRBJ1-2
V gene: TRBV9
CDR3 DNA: TGTGCCAGCAGCGCCGGGGAGGGGGACAGTGGCTACACCTTC
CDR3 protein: CASSAGEGDSGYTF

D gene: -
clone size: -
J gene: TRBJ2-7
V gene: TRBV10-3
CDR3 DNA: TGTGCCATCGGAACAGGGATGTGGGACGAGCAGTACTTC
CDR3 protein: CAIGTGMWDEQYF

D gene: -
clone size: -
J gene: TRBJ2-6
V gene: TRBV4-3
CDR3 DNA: TGCGCCAGCAGCCAAGACTCTGGGGCCAACGTCCTGACTTTC
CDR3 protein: CASSQDSGANVLTF

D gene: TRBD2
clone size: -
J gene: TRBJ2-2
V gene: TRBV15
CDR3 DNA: TGTGCCACCAGCAGAGATCGGGGGGTCACCGGGGAGCTGTTTTTT
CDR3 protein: CATSRDRGVTGELFF

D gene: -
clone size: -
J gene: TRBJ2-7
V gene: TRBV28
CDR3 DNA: TGTGCCAGCAGTTTATATCTTCAGGGATCCCAACCAAACATCTACGAGCAGTACTTC
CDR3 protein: CASSLYLQGSQPNIYEQYF

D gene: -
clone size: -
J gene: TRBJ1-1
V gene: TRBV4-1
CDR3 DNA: TGCGCCAGCAGCCAAATATCAAGACTGAACACTGAAGCTTTCTTT
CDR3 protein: CASSQISRLNTEAFF

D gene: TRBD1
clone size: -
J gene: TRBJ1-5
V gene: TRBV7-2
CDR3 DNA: TGTGCCAGCACCGAAGCAGGGGGCTCGGGGCAGCCCCAGCATTTT
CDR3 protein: CASTEAGGSGQPQHF

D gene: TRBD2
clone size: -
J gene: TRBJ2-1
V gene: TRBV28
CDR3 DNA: TGTGCCAGCAGTCAAACTAGCGAGGGACAGTTCTTC
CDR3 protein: CASSQTSEGQFF

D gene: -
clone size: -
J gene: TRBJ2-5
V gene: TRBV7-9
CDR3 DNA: TGTGCCAGCAGCTTTCCCGAAGAGACCCAGTACTTC
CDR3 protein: CASSFPEETQYF

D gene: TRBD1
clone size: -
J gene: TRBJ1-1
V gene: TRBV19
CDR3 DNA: TGTGCCAGTTCCCCTCCGACAGGGGATATATTCGCTGAAGCTTTCTTT
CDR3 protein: CASSPPTGDIFAEAFF

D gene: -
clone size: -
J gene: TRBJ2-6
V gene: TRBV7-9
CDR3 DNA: TGTGCCAGCAGCTCTAATGACGGGGCCAACGTCCTGACTTTC
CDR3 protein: CASSSNDGANVLTF

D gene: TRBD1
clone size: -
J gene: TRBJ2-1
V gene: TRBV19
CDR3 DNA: TGTGCCAGTAGTTCCGACCAGGGACAGCTACCGTCGAATGAGCAGTTCTTC
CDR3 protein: CASSSDQGQLPSNEQFF

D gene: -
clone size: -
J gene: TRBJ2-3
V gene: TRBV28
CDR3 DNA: TGTGCCAGCAGTTTCCTCCAGGGACTAGATACGCAGTATTTT
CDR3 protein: CASSFLQGLDTQYF

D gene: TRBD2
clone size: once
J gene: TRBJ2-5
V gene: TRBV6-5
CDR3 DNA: TGTGCCAGCAGTTACTTCGATAGGACTAGAGGGGAGACCCAGTACTTC
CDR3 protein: CASSYFDRTRGETQYF

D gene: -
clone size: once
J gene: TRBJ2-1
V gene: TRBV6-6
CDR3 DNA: TGTGCCAGCAGTGCCGGGGACTACAATGAGCAGTTCTTC
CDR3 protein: CASSAGDYNEQFF

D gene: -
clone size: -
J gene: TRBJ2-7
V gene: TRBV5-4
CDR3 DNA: TGTGCCAGCAGCACGTCCGGCTACGAGCAGTACTTC
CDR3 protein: CASSTSGYEQYF

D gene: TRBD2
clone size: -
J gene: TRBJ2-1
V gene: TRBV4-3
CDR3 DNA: TGCGCCAGCAGCCCGCCCCCCCACTCCGGGACTAGCGGGACGAATGAGCAGTTCTTC
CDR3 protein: CASSPPPHSGTSGTNEQFF

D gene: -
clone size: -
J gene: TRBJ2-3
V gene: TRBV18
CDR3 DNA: TGTGCCAGCTCACCAGAAGACTTGGAAGATACGCAGTATTTT
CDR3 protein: CASSPEDLEDTQYF

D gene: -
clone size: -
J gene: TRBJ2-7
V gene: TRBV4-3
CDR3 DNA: TGCGCCAGCAGCCAAGGACCAGCGGACGAGCAGTACTTC
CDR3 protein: CASSQGPADEQYF

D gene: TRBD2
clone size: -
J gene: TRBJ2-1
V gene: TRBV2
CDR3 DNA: TGTGCCAGCAGTGAAAGACTAGCTCCCTACAATGAGCAGTTCTTC
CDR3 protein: CASSERLAPYNEQFF

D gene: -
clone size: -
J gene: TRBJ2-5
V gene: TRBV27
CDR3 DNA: TGTGCCAGCAGTTTCTTGGAGGAGACCCAGTACTTC
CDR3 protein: CASSFLEETQYF

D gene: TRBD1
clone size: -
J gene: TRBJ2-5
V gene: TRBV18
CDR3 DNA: TGTGCCAGCTCAGGGTTCGGACAGGGGGCCTTTCAAGAGACCCAGTACTTC
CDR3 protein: CASSGFGQGAFQETQYF

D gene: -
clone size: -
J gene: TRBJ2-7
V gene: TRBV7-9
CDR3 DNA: TGTGCCAGCAGCTTAATACAGGGTCGCCTCTACGAGCAGTACTTC
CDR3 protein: CASSLIQGRLYEQYF

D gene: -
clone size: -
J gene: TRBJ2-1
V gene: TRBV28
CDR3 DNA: TGTGCCAGCAGTTTTCTTGGTGAGCAGTTCTTC
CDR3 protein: CASSFLGEQFF

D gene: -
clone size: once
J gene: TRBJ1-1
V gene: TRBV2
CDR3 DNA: TGTGCCAGCAGCGAGGACCGGGGGGTGAACACTGAAGCTTTCTTT
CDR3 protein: CASSEDRGVNTEAFF

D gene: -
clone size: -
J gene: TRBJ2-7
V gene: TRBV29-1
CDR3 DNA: TGCAGCGTTGAGGTCGGGACTCTCCCCCCTTACGAGCAGTACTTC
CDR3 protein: CSVEVGTLPPYEQYF

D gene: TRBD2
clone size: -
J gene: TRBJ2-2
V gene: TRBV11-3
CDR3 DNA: TGTGCCAGCAGCCGAGTCATGGGACTAGTAAACCCCGGGGAGCTGTTTTTT
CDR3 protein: CASSRVMGLVNPGELFF

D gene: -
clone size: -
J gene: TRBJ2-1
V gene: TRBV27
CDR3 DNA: TGTGCCGTAGCCACTAACCATGAGCAGTTCTTC
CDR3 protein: CAVATNHEQFF

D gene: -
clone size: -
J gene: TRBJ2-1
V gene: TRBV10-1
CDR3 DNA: TGCGCCAGCAGCGCCGGACGATCCAATGAGCAGTTCTTC
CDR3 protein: CASSAGRSNEQFF

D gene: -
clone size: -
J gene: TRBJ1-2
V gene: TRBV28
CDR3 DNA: TGTGCCAGCAGTGGAGGGACCGAAACTAACTATGGCTACACCTTC
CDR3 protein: CASSGGTETNYGYTF

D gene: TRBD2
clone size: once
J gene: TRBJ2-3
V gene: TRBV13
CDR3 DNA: TGTGCCAGCAGCTTAGAGGCAGCGGGGATCACAGATACGCAGTATTTT
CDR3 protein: CASSLEAAGITDTQYF

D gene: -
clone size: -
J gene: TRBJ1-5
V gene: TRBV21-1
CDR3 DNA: TGTGCCAGCAGCAAAACTAGGCCCAATCAGCCCCAGCATTTT
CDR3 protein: CASSKTRPNQPQHF

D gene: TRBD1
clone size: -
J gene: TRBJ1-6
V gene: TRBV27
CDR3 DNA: TGTGCCAGCAGCCCCCTACACAGGGGAATTTCACCCCTCCACTTT
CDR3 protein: CASSPLHRGISPLHF

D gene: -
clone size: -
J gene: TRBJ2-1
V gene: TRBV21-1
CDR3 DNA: TGTGCCAGCAGGAAAACAGGGGATTCCTACAATGAGCAGTTCTTC
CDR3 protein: CASRKTGDSYNEQFF

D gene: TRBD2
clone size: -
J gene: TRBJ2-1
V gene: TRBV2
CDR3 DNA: TGTGCCATAAAAGGGCCTAGCGGGAACGTTTACAATGAGCAGTTCTTC
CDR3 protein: CAIKGPSGNVYNEQFF

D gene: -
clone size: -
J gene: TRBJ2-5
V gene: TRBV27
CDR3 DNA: TGTGCCAGCAGTTTATACCCAGCGGCTGGAGAGCAGTACTTC
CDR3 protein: CASSLYPAAGEQYF

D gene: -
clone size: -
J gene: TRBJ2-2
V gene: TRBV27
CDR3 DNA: TGTGCCAGCAAGGGGGCCGGGGAGCTGTTTTTT
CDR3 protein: CASKGAGELFF

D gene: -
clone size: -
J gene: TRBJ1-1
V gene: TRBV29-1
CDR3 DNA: TGCAGCGTAATAGGGAGCACTGAAGCTTTCTTT
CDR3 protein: CSVIGSTEAFF

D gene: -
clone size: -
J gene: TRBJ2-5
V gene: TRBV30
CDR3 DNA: TGTGCCTGGAGTGTCCAGCGGGTCTGGGAGACCCAGTACTTC
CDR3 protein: CAWSVQRVWETQYF

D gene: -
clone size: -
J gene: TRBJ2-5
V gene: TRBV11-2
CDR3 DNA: TGTGCCAGCAGCTCCAGGGGAGGGGAGACCCAGTACTTC
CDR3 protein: CASSSRGGETQYF

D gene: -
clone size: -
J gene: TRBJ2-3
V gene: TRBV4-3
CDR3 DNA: TGCGCCAGCAGCCCGAGACTAGGGGGGGGAGATACGCAGTATTTT
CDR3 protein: CASSPRLGGGDTQYF

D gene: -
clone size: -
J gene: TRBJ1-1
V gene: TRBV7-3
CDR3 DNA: TGTGCCAGCAGCCTCGCCCGTACAGGACGAAACATGAACACTGAAGCTTTCTTT
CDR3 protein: CASSLARTGRNMNTEAFF